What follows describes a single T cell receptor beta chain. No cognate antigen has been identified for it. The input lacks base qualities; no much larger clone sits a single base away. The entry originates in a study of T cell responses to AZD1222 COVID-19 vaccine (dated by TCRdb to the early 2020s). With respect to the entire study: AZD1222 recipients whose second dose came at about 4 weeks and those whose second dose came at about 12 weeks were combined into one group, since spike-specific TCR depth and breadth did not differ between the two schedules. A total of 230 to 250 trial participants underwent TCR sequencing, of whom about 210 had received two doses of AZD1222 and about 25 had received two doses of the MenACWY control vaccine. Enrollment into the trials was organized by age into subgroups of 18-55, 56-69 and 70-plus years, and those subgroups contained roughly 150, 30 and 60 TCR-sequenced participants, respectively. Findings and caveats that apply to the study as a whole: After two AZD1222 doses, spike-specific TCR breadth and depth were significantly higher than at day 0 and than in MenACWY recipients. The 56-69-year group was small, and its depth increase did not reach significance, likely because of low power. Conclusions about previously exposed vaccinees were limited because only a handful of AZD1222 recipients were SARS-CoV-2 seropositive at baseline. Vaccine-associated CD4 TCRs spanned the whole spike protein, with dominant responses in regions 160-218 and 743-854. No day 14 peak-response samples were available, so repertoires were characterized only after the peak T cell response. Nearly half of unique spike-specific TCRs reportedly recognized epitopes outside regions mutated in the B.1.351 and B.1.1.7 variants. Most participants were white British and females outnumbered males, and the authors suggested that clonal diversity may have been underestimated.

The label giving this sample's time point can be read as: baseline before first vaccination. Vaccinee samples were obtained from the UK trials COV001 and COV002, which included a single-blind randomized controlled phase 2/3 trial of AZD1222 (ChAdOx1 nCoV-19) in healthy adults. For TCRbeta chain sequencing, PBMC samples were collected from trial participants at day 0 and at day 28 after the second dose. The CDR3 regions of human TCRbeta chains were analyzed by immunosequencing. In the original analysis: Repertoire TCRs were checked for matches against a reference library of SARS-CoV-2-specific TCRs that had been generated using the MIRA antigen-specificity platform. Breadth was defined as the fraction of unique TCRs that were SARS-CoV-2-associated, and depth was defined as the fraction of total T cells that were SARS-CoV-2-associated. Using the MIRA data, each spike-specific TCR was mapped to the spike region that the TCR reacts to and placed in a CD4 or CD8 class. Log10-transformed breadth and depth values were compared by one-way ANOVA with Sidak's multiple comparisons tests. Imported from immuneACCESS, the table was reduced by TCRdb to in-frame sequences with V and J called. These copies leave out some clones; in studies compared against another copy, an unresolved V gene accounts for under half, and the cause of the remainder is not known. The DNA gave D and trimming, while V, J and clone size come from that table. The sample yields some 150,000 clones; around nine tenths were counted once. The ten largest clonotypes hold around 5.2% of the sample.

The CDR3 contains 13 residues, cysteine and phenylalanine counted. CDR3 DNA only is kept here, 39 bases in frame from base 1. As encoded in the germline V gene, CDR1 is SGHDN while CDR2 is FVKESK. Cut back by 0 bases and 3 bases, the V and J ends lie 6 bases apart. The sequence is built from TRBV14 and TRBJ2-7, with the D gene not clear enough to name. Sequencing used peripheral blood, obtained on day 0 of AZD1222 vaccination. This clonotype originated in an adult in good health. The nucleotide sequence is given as TGTGCCAGCAGCCAAGATTACAGCTACGAGCAGTACTTC. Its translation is CASSQDYSYEQYF.